The sequence of this T cell receptor beta chain was determined in a study of cytotoxic CD8 clonotypes in ibrutinib-treated CLL. Looking at the study overall: The cohort had over ten relapsed/refractory and approximately 14 treatment-naive patients, 17 IGHV unmutated. Responses: roughly 25 partial, 2 complete; after median roughly 68 months, roughly 14 stayed remitted, around twelve progressed. Notes on the study in general: Treatment saw public clonotypes, which were uncommon, either contract or stay stable. At the start, clonality exceeded age-matched healthy donors and followed circulating CD8+ T-cell counts.

On this clone itself: Its antigen is not known.

Germline values: CDR1 SEHNR, CDR2 FQNEAQ (reference sequence). V lost 5 bases, J lost 7 bases, and 10 bases stayed unmatched. The CDR3 spans 15 residues. Generated by immunoSEQ multiplex PCR, the TCRdb table keeps only in-frame clones and is missing some. The repertoire holds some 350,000 clones, with about 61% as singletons. The sample here was PBMCs, taken after 36 months of ibrutinib treatment. The source of this sequence is a human donor with chronic lymphocytic leukemia. This rearrangement joins TRBV7-9 to TRBJ1-4; 7 nucleotides agree with TRBD1. CDR3 sequence: CASSERGQFGEKLFF. Written as DNA, the CDR3 is TGTGCCAGCAGCGAGAGGGGACAGTTTGGTGAAAAACTGTTTTTT.